This T cell receptor beta chain stems from a study of blood T cell repertoires in COVID-19. Study-level background: COVID-19 samples collected from the United States, Italy and Spain covered acute and convalescent phases. The analysed material was cDNA or gDNA that came from T cells, B-cell-depleted T cells, or PBMCs.

The CDR3 runs to 12 residues. The ends were cut back, 2 bases at V and 4 bases at J, with 9 bases in the middle. Germline CDR1 and CDR2: GTSNPN and SVGIG (reference sequence). Clones were read by immunoSEQ multiplex PCR, and TCRdb kept only the in-frame ones, dropping some. The sample lists roughly 230,000 clones; around 83% were seen once. This receptor was obtained from a man aged 35 to 55 with active or convalescent COVID-19. The sequencing sample was made of peripheral blood. This chain uses TRBV30 with TRBJ2-7, with D unclear. The CDR3 loop reads CAWSPPTYEQYF. In nucleotides, the CDR3 is TGTGCCTGGAGTCCCCCTACTTACGAGCAGTACTTC.